This T cell receptor (beta chain) is drawn from a study of Ad26.COV2.S vaccination and SARS-CoV-2 variants. Study-level background: Donor had been placed in the Ad26.COV2.S arm of the COV1001 trial. Ad26.COV2.S, an intramuscular injection, was given once or twice 56 days apart.

Clones were read by immunoSEQ multiplex PCR, and TCRdb kept only the in-frame ones, dropping some. The sample yields about 350,000 clones, about 85% seen once. General study results and limits: Non-spike TCR breadth did not differ much between vaccine and placebo recipients.

Treatment reported: around 19 received Ad26.COV2.S at low or high dose, single or two shots; a few received placebo; per-sample allocation not given. Day 63 following the first vaccine or placebo injection was when the samples were taken. On this clone: Its antigen is currently unknown.

Germline CDR1 is SGHRS and CDR2 is YFSETQ. CDR3 length: 14 amino acids. Trimming stripped 1 base from V and 1 base from J, with 7 bases between. The TCR was taken from a person between 18 and 65 years old who received the Ad26.COV2.S COVID-19 vaccine or a placebo. The chain carries TRBV5-1 and TRBJ2-3; tentative D call: TRBD1 (6 bases). This sample comprised peripheral blood, obtained in a trial of Ad26.COV2.S vaccine versus placebo. The DNA of the CDR3 is TGCGCCAGCAGCTTGTACAGGGGCACAGATACGCAGTATTTT. It codes for CASSLYRGTDTQYF.